The 10 T cell receptor beta chains in this list originate from one sample, sequenced in a study of cytomegalovirus exposure and HLA in healthy donors. PCR involved 60 Vbeta and 13 Jbeta primers. Generated by immunoSEQ multiplex PCR, the TCRdb table keeps only in-frame clones and is missing some. Altogether about 120,000 clones are present, around 73% being singletons, with the ten largest covering just over 8%. The source material was PBMCs. The origin of the receptors is a woman in her 40s in good health and CMV-seropositive.

The gene calls are TRBV7-2 and TRBJ1-5; D unclear. Germline V gene sequence: CDR1 SGHTA, CDR2 FQGNSA. The V end lost 1 base, the J end lost 4 bases, and 8 bases lay between the germline ends. The CDR3 is made up of 14 amino acids. CDR3 loop: CASSLVGRNQPQHF. In DNA, the CDR3 is TGTGCCAGCAGCTTAGTGGGCAGAAATCAGCCCCAGCATTTT.

The table lists this clone with a few counts. The V call is TRBV13, the J call TRBJ2-7; D is unresolved. The CDR3 sequence is 14 residues long. Germline lookup yields CDR1 PRHDT and CDR2 FYEKMQ (reference sequence). Trimming stripped 5 bases from V and 6 bases from J, with 17 bases between. CDR3 region: CASSRGQILGEQYF. CDR3 in DNA: TGTGCCAGCAGCCGTGGGCAAATTTTGGGCGAGCAGTACTTC.

The rearrangement uses TRBV2 and TRBJ2-1; 9 positions match TRBD1. The V gene end was trimmed by 6 bases and the J gene end by 4 bases; junction bases not matched to a gene: 7. The CDR3 length is 15 residues. Germline V gene sequence: CDR1 SNHLY, CDR2 FYNNEI. CDR3 region: CASSVRDRVYNEQFF. The CDR3 coding sequence is TGTGCCAGCAGCGTCCGGGACAGGGTGTACAATGAGCAGTTCTTC. Filled out from reference TRBV2 and TRBJ2-1, the complete variable domain reads EPEVTQTPSHQVTQMGQEVILRCVPISNHLYFYWYRQILGQKVEFLVSFYNNEISEKSEIFDDQFSVERPDGSNFTLKIRSTKLEDSAMYFCASSVRDRVYNEQFFGPGTRLTVL.

The chain carries TRBV10-3 and TRBJ2-5; D unclear. The germline V gene has CDR1 ENHRY and CDR2 SYGVKD. The CDR3 runs to 14 residues. Trimming cost V 4 bases and J 0 bases, with 9 bases left between them. The CDR3 DNA sequence: TGTGCCATCAGTGGGCCCTCATACCAAGAGACCCAGTACTTC. It encodes CAISGPSYQETQYF.

The sample holds one count of this clone. J is TRBJ2-3 and V is TRBV29-1, with 10 nucleotides matching TRBD1. The CDR3 runs to 14 residues. V lost 3 bases to trimming and J lost 0 bases; unmatched junction nucleotides: 0. Germline CDR1 is SQVTM and CDR2 is ANQGSEA. The CDR3 is CSVEGQGSTDTQYF. The CDR3 region has the DNA TGCAGCGTTGAGGGACAGGGGAGCACAGATACGCAGTATTTT.

In this sample, this clone turned up a few times. The chain is built from TRBV4-3 and TRBJ2-1; 9 nucleotides line up with TRBD1. Unmatched junction bases numbered 6, after V lost 0 bases and J lost 3 bases. This CDR3 has 17 amino acids. The germline V gene encodes CDR1 LGHNA and CDR2 YSLEER. CDR3 protein: CASSQDSATGGYNEQFF. The CDR3 DNA sequence: TGCGCCAGCAGCCAAGATTCGGCGACAGGGGGCTACAATGAGCAGTTCTTC.

The V call is TRBV4-3, the J call TRBJ2-5, with TRBD2 matching over 8 bases. The J call may be mistaken, given a closer DNA end match to TRBJ2-7. Germline lookup yields CDR1 LGHNA and CDR2 YSLEER. The CDR3 length is 15 residues. CDR3 region: CASSQEAGASYEQYF. CDR3 nucleotide sequence: TGCGCCAGCAGCCAAGAAGCGGGGGCTTCCTACGAGCAGTACTTC.

The V gene is TRBV9, the J gene TRBJ2-1, with 8 positions matching TRBD2. Germline-derived CDR1 and CDR2 are SGDLS and YYNGEE. This CDR3 has 15 residues. Losses at the gene ends were 4 bases for V and 9 bases for J; bases not matched to a gene: 12. CDR3 region: CASSTRGTSPFEQFF. DNA of the CDR3: TGTGCCAGCAGCACCCGGGGGACTAGTCCTTTTGAGCAGTTCTTC.

The rearrangement uses TRBV5-1 and TRBJ2-3; TRBD1 might be the D (5 bases). The ends were cut back, 4 bases at V and 6 bases at J, with 15 bases in the middle. CDR3 size: 14 residues. Germline V lookup: CDR1 SGHRS, CDR2 YFSETQ. This CDR3 reads CASSPPTDLDTQYF. The CDR3 coding sequence is TGCGCCAGCAGCCCCCCGACAGACCTCGATACGCAGTATTTT.

The rearrangement links TRBV4-1 to TRBJ2-3, with TRBD1 matching 10 bases. The J segment lost 6 bases and the V segment lost 0 bases, leaving 9 bases of the junction unmatched. This CDR3 is 17 amino acids long. CDR1 and CDR2 (germline): MGHRA, YSYEKL. CDR3 DNA: TGCGCCAGCAGCCAAGATAGCCCGGGACAGGGGAAGGATACGCAGTATTTT. This codes for CASSQDSPGQGKDTQYF.